The T cell receptor beta chain under discussion was sequenced for a study of blood T cell repertoires in COVID-19. Whole-study context: The origin of the acute and convalescent COVID-19 samples was the United States, Italy and Spain.

The germline gives CDR1 WSHSY, CDR2 SAAADI. Trimming removed 4 bases at V and 1 base at J, with 7 bases between. The CDR3 consists of 13 residues. Original analysis: The authors estimated nucleated cell counts from reference gene primer amplification. Measured with immunoSEQ multiplex PCR; TCRdb has only the in-frame clones, and not every one. That table gives V, J and clone size, and the DNA gave D and trimming. The table has approximately 400,000 clones, about nine tenths seen once. This chain links TRBV10-2 with TRBJ1-1; D remains unclear. Sequenced material: peripheral blood. The sequence came from a woman between 45 and 65 years old with COVID-19, enrolled during active disease. The CDR3 DNA is TGCGCCAGCAGTGTCGACAAGAACACTGAAGCTTTCTTT. Amino acids: CASSVDKNTEAFF.